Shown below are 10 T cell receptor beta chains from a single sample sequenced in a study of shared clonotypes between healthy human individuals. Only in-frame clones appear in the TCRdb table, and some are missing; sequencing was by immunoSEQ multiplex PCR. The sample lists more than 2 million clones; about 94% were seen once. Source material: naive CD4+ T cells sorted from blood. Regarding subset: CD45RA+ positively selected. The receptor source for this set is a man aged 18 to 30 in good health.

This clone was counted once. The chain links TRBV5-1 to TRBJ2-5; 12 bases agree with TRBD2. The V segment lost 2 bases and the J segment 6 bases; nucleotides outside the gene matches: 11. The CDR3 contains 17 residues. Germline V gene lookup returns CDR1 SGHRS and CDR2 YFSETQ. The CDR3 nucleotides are TGCGCCAGCAGCTTCAATCCTAGCGGGGGGGCCGTACAGACCCAGTACTTC. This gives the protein CASSFNPSGGAVQTQYF. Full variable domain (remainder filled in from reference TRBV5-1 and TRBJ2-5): KAGVTQTPRYLIKTRGQQVTLSCSPISGHRSVSWYQQTPGQGLQFLFEYFSETQRNKGNFPGRFSGRQFSNSRSEMNVSTLELGDSALYLCASSFNPSGGAVQTQYFGPGTRLLVL.

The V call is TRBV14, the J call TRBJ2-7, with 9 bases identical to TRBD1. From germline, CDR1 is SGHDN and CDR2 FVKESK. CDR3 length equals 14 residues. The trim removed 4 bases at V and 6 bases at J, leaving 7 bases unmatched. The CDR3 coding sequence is TGTGCCAGCAGCCGCCCGGGACAGGGCCGCGAGCAGTACTTC. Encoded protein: CASSRPGQGREQYF.

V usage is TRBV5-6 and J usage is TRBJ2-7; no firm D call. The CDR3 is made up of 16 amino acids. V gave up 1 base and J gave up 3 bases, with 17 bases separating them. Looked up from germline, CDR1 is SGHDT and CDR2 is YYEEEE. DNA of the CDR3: TGTGCCAGCAGCTTGCTGGCGAGTTTCATAGGCTACGAGCAGTACTTC. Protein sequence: CASSLLASFIGYEQYF.

CDR3 nucleotide sequence: TGCGCCAGCAGCGTTGGGCGGCCGCACGATGAGCAGTTCTTC. This sequence encodes CASSVGRPHDEQFF. This chain links TRBV5-1 with TRBJ2-1; no firm D call. Germline V gives CDR1 SGHRS, CDR2 YFSETQ. The V end was cut by 4 bases, the J end by 8 bases, with 16 bases between. The CDR3 loop spans 14 amino acids.

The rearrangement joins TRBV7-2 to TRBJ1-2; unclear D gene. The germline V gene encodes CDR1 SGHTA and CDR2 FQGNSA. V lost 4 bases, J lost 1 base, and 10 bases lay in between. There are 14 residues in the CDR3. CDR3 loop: CASSSTSVNYGYTF. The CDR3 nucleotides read TGTGCCAGCAGCTCGACTAGTGTTAACTATGGCTACACCTTC. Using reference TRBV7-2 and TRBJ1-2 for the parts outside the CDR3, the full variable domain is GAGVSQSPSNKVTEKGKDVELRCDPISGHTALYWYRQSLGQGLEFLIYFQGNSAPDKSGLPSDRFSAERTGGSVSTLTIQRTQQEDSAVYLCASSSTSVNYGYTFGSGTRLTVV.

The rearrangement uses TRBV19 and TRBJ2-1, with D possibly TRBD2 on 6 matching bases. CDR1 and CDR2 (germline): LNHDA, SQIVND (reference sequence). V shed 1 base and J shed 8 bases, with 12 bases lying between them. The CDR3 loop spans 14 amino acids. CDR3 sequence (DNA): TGTGCCAGTAGTATAGTAGGAGGGATGCATGAGCAGTTCTTC. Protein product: CASSIVGGMHEQFF.

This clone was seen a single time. The CDR3 sequence: CASSKQDAAGGEQYF. The CDR3 coding sequence is TGTGCCAGCAGCAAACAGGACGCTGCGGGAGGCGAGCAGTACTTC. V usage is TRBV14 and J usage is TRBJ2-7, with 8 bases fitting TRBD2. The CDR3 covers 15 residues. The V and J ends lost 5 bases and 6 bases, in that order; junction bases with no gene match: 12. The V gene's germline CDR1 is SGHDN and CDR2 FVKESK.

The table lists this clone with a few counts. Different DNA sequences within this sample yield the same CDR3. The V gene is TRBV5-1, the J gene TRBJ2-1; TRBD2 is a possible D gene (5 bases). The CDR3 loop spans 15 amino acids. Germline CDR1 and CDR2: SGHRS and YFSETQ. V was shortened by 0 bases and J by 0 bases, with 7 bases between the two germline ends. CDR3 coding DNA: TGCGCCAGCAGCTTGGGCCTAGCCTCCTACAATGAGCAGTTCTTC. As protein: CASSLGLASYNEQFF.

The CDR3 region has the DNA TGTGCCAGCAGAGTCGGAGGGGTTGGTCAGCCCCAGCATTTT. It yields the protein CASRVGGVGQPQHF. This sequence joins TRBV7-8 and TRBJ1-5; possible D gene TRBD1, 5 bases. The germline gives CDR1 SGHVS, CDR2 FQNEAQ. The CDR3 length is 14 residues. V shed 6 bases and J shed 6 bases, with 15 bases lying between them.

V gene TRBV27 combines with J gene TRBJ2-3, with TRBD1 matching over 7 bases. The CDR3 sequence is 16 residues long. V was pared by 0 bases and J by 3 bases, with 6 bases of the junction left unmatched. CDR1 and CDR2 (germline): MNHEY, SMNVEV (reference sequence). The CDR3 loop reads CASSLSRQGQTDTQYF. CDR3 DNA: TGTGCCAGCAGTTTATCACGACAGGGACAAACAGATACGCAGTATTTT.